The 29 T cell receptor beta chains below were found in one sample sequenced in a study of T cells in Graves' hyperthyroidism and ophthalmopathy. Amplified TCR beta CDR3 regions derived from RNA transcripts. The HTBI primer set served for first-round RT-PCR of the TCR CDR3. TCRdb re-called the multiplex PCR reads through MiXCR, storing one row per CDR3 protein. The data contain 200,000 to 250,000 distinct CDR3 sequences, over 20% of them seen just once; the ten biggest clones take up approximately 32%. Sequencing input: blood. The receptors were gathered from a woman between 35 and 50 years old with Graves' ophthalmopathy.

At least ten counts were recorded for this clonotype. Written as DNA, the CDR3 is TGTGCCAGCACCGCCTCCGGCTTCGGTACCTACGAGCAGTACTTC. This sequence encodes CASTASGFGTYEQYF. The V call is TRBV27, the J call TRBJ2-7; D not resolved. The CDR3 length is 15 residues. Germline CDR1 MNHEY, CDR2 SMNVEV (reference sequence). The V end was cut by 7 bases, the J end by 2 bases, with 18 bases between.

This chain joins TRBV5-1 and TRBJ1-3, with D perhaps matching TRBD1 (5 bases). Per germline, CDR1 SGHRS and CDR2 YFSETQ. The CDR3 runs to 15 residues. V dropped 4 bases and J dropped 0 bases, with 11 bases sitting between them. The DNA for the CDR3 is TGCGCCAGCAGCGTCGACAGCCTCTCTGGAAACACCATATATTTT. It codes for CASSVDSLSGNTIYF.

The chain carries TRBV12-3 or TRBV12-4 and TRBJ1-1; D call uncertain. V lost 6 bases, J lost 8 bases, and 7 bases lay in between. The CDR3 is 10 amino acids. CDR3 region: CASSPIEAFF. The CDR3 DNA reads TGTGCCAGCAGCCCTATAGAAGCTTTCTTT.

This clonotype appeared many times. V gene TRBV4-1 combines with J gene TRBJ2-7, with D perhaps given as TRBD1 or TRBD2 (5 bases each). CDR3 length: 15 residues. V lost 0 bases, J lost 2 bases, and 11 bases lay in between. Germline CDR1 MGHRA, CDR2 YSYEKL. The CDR3, as DNA: TGCGCCAGCAGCCAAGAAGGGACCGACACCTACGAGCAGTACTTC. As protein: CASSQEGTDTYEQYF.

This rearrangement joins TRBV6-1 to TRBJ2-7, with 9 bases matching TRBD1. Germline-derived CDR1 and CDR2 are MNHNS and SASEGT. The V segment lost 7 bases and the J segment 7 bases; nucleotides outside the gene matches: 5. This CDR3 contains 12 residues. Here the CDR3 DNA reads TGTGCCAGCACGGGACAGGGACGTGAGCAGTACTTC. The encoded protein is CASTGQGREQYF.

This clonotype has at least ten counts. This chain connects TRBV28 to TRBJ1-2; 10 bases map to TRBD1. Germline CDR1 and CDR2: MDHEN and SYDVKM. The CDR3 consists of 16 residues. The junction had 5 bases not matched to a gene; V was cut back by 2 bases and J by 2 bases. CDR3: CASSLAPGQGNYGYTF. As DNA, the CDR3 is TGTGCCAGCAGTTTAGCCCCGGGACAGGGGAACTATGGCTACACCTTC.

This clonotype has a count of ten or more. The chain joins TRBV20-1 to TRBJ1-1, with D uncertain. Trimming took off 3 bases at V and 2 bases at J, with 16 bases between the two ends. The CDR3 has 15 residues. Germline CDR1 DFQATT, CDR2 SNEGSKA (reference sequence). The CDR3 sequence: CSASPGRVGNTEAFF. The DNA of the CDR3 is TGCAGTGCTAGTCCCGGGAGGGTAGGAAACACTGAAGCTTTCTTT.

The J gene is TRBJ2-7, the V gene TRBV12-3 or TRBV12-4; maybe TRBD2 (5 bases). The CDR3 extends over 14 amino acids. Trimming stripped 3 bases from V and 2 bases from J, with 11 bases between. CDR3 protein: CASSLTDWPYEQYF. The CDR3 DNA reads as TGTGCCAGCAGTTTGACGGACTGGCCCTACGAGCAGTACTTC.

In this sample, this clonotype turned up many times. This chain joins TRBV4-1 and TRBJ1-1; unclear D gene. From germline, CDR1 is MGHRA and CDR2 YSYEKL. This CDR3 contains 15 residues. V was pared by 0 bases and J by 0 bases, with 8 bases between. CDR3 nucleotides: TGCGCCAGCAGCCAAGATGAGGGAGTGAACACTGAAGCTTTCTTT. This sequence encodes CASSQDEGVNTEAFF.

This clonotype was recorded a few times. The genes are TRBV9 and TRBJ2-5, with a tentative D call TRBD2 (6 bases). V was trimmed by 0 bases and J by 5 bases, leaving 14 bases between them. CDR1 and CDR2 from the germline V gene are SGDLS and YYNGEE. The CDR3 has 15 amino acids. The CDR3 nucleotides are TGTGCCAGCAGCGTAGCCGGTCTAGCGCTGGAGACCCAGTACTTC. It codes for CASSVAGLALETQYF.

This chain links TRBV6-2 or TRBV6-3 with TRBJ2-7; D not certain. V was shortened by 3 bases and J by 9 bases, with 15 bases between the two germline ends. The CDR3 has 13 amino acids. The germline gives CDR1 MNHEY, CDR2 SVGEGT. This chain's CDR3 is CASSYPGSWRQYF. The CDR3, as DNA: TGTGCCAGCAGTTATCCGGGTTCTTGGAGGCAGTACTTC.

At least ten counts were recorded for this clonotype. This rearrangement joins TRBV6-1 to TRBJ2-7; a weak D match, TRBD2 (6 bases). This CDR3 has 15 amino acids. V was trimmed by 2 bases and J by 1 base, leaving 12 bases between them. The germline gives CDR1 MNHNS, CDR2 SASEGT. The DNA of the CDR3 is TGTGCCAGCAGTGAATCCTGGGACTCTTCCTACGAGCAGTACTTC. It specifies CASSESWDSSYEQYF.

This clonotype showed up many times. The genes are TRBV20-1 and TRBJ2-7; 8 bases match TRBD2. This CDR3 is built from 16 residues. After removal of 0 bases from V and 4 bases from J, the junction contained 11 bases not matched to a gene. Germline CDR1 reads DFQATT; CDR2 reads SNEGSKA (reference sequence). CDR3 loop: CSARDPSGSVGYEQYF. Here the CDR3 DNA reads TGCAGTGCTAGAGATCCAAGCGGGAGCGTCGGGTACGAGCAGTACTTC.

This clonotype was detected only once. V usage is TRBV6-1 and J usage is TRBJ1-5, with D possibly matching TRBD1 (5 bases). The CDR3 runs to 15 residues. The V end lost 5 bases, the J end lost 7 bases, and 18 bases lay between the germline ends. The germline V gene has CDR1 MNHNS and CDR2 SASEGT. DNA of the CDR3: TGTGCCAGCAGTCCCAGCGGGCAGGGCGGACAGCCCCAGCATTTT. Residues: CASSPSGQGGQPQHF.

This clonotype was counted at least ten times. The chain joins TRBV7-6 to TRBJ2-2; D is perhaps TRBD1 (5 bases). Looked up from germline, CDR1 is SGHVS and CDR2 is FNYEAQ. The CDR3 totals 20 residues. V shed 1 base and J shed 4 bases, with 25 bases lying between them. The DNA of the CDR3 is TGTGCCAGCAGCTTAGAAGGGCAGGGCTACCTGGAAGGTATCACCGGGGAGCTGTTTTTT. It specifies CASSLEGQGYLEGITGELFF.

The V and J genes are TRBV28 and TRBJ2-7, with D perhaps matching TRBD2 (5 bases). CDR1 and CDR2 from the germline V gene are MDHEN and SYDVKM. V gave up 6 bases and J gave up 0 bases, with 15 bases separating them. This CDR3 is built from 15 residues. The CDR3 region has the DNA TGTGCCAGCAGATCGATGGAGGTGGACTCCTACGAGCAGTACTTC. It codes for CASRSMEVDSYEQYF.

This clonotype was counted a few times. This sequence joins TRBV10-2 and TRBJ2-7; D is undetermined. This CDR3 is 13 amino acids long. V was shortened by 3 bases and J by 3 bases, with 9 bases between the two germline ends. The germline CDR1 and CDR2 sequences are WSHSY and SAAADI. This chain's CDR3 is CASSDSLFYEQYF. CDR3 nucleotide sequence: TGCGCCAGCAGTGATTCTCTTTTCTACGAGCAGTACTTC.

This clonotype was recorded at least ten times. The chain recombines TRBV28 with TRBJ2-4; D is unclear. Germline V gene sequence: CDR1 MDHEN, CDR2 SYDVKM. Trimming shortened V by 3 bases and J by 0 bases, and 12 bases separated the two germline ends. This CDR3 is built from 16 residues. The chain's CDR3 is CASSFPPLGAKNIQYF. Written as DNA, the CDR3 is TGTGCCAGCAGTTTTCCCCCGCTCGGAGCCAAAAACATTCAGTACTTC.

The J gene is TRBJ1-1, the V gene TRBV12-3 or TRBV12-4; D uncertain. The length of the CDR3 is 14 residues. V lost 6 bases, J lost 1 base, and 12 bases lay in between. This CDR3 reads CASRVHKSNTEAFF. The CDR3 region has the DNA TGTGCCAGCAGGGTACACAAATCGAACACTGAAGCTTTCTTT.

This clonotype came up a few times. V and J are TRBV2 and TRBJ2-7; 10 nucleotides align to TRBD2. Per the germline V gene, CDR1 is SNHLY and CDR2 is FYNNEI. V was clipped by 6 bases and J by 5 bases; unmatched bases: 7. The CDR3 is 14 residues long. The CDR3 sequence is CASRELAGKDEQYF. In DNA form, the CDR3 reads TGTGCCAGCAGGGAACTAGCGGGAAAGGACGAGCAGTACTTC.

This clonotype appeared many times. CDR3 loop: CASSLPSGRASYEQYF. CDR3 DNA sequence: TGTGCCAGCAGTTTACCCAGCGGGAGGGCCTCCTACGAGCAGTACTTC. This chain uses TRBV28 with TRBJ2-7; 10 nucleotides agree with TRBD2. Germline CDR1 and CDR2: MDHEN and SYDVKM. The V segment lost 2 bases and the J segment 0 bases; nucleotides outside the gene matches: 4. The CDR3 length is 16 residues.

This clonotype was picked up many times. This chain links TRBV5-1 with TRBJ1-2; TRBD1 matches at 10 bases. Germline CDR1 and CDR2: SGHRS and YFSETQ. V was clipped by 3 bases and J by 0 bases; unmatched bases: 2. The CDR3 length is 15 residues. CDR3 DNA sequence: TGCGCCAGCAGCTGGGGACAGGGGTCTAACTATGGCTACACCTTC. It codes for CASSWGQGSNYGYTF.

On this clonotype itself: This sequence may be a read error, since a much larger clone differs from it by one base. This chain connects TRBV7-2 to TRBJ2-7; a weak D match, TRBD2 (5 bases). This CDR3 comprises 14 residues. Trimming cost V 5 bases and J 2 bases, with 13 bases left between them. Germline V gene lookup returns CDR1 SGHTA and CDR2 FQGNSA. CDR3 region: CASSPDQTTYEQYF. The CDR3 DNA reads as TGTGCCAGCAGCCCCGACCAGACTACCTACGAGCAGTACTTC.

The chain links TRBV20-1 to TRBJ2-2; the match to TRBD2 covers 7 bases. Germline lookup yields CDR1 DFQATT and CDR2 SNEGSKA (reference sequence). The CDR3 sequence is 13 residues long. The V and J ends lost 4 bases and 7 bases, in that order; junction bases with no gene match: 6. The CDR3 bases are TGCAGTGCTAAGGCGGGAGCCGGCGGGGAGCTGTTTTTT. Protein sequence: CSAKAGAGGELFF.

This clonotype was detected many times. The rearrangement joins TRBV6-5 to TRBJ1-5; no reliable D call. The CDR3 loop spans 14 amino acids. Germline CDR1 MNHEY, CDR2 SVGAGI. V lost 7 bases, J lost 4 bases, and 14 bases lay in between. The CDR3 spells CASILQVGNQPQHF. As DNA, the CDR3 is TGTGCCAGCATTTTACAAGTTGGGAATCAGCCCCAGCATTTT.

This chain joins TRBV20-1 and TRBJ2-7; 7 bases fit TRBD1. Germline V gene sequence: CDR1 DFQATT, CDR2 SNEGSKA (reference sequence). V was clipped by 0 bases and J by 0 bases; unmatched bases: 5. The CDR3 runs to 15 residues. As DNA, the CDR3 is TGCAGTGCTAGAGATACGACAGGGAGCTCCTACGAGCAGTACTTC. Its protein is CSARDTTGSSYEQYF.

This chain connects TRBV5-1 to TRBJ2-7, with D unclear. This CDR3 has 13 residues. Germline CDR1 reads SGHRS; CDR2 reads YFSETQ. V lost 4 bases, J lost 3 bases, and 11 bases lay in between. The DNA for the CDR3 is TGCGCCAGCAGCGAAGACCCTTACTACGAGCAGTACTTC. Residues: CASSEDPYYEQYF.

The genes are TRBV12-3 or TRBV12-4 and TRBJ1-5, with D possibly matching TRBD1 (5 bases). The CDR3 loop spans 13 amino acids. The V end was cut by 5 bases, the J end by 4 bases, with 9 bases between. Written as DNA, the CDR3 is TGTGCCAGCAGTCGAAGGGGAAATCAGCCCCAGCATTTT. Translating gives CASSRRGNQPQHF.

This clonotype appeared many times. This chain connects TRBV14 to TRBJ2-2; no clear D. Trimming removed 4 bases at V and 0 bases at J, with 12 bases between. The germline V gene has CDR1 SGHDN and CDR2 FVKESK. CDR3 size: 16 residues. In nucleotides, the CDR3 is TGTGCCAGCAGCCCCGATTGGGGTTCGAACACCGGGGAGCTGTTTTTT. Protein: CASSPDWGSNTGELFF. The variable domain in full, with the rest retrieved from reference TRBV14 and TRBJ2-2, is EAGVTQFPSHSVIEKGQTVTLRCDPISGHDNLYWYRRVMGKEIKFLLHFVKESKQDESGMPNNRFLAERTGGTYSTLKVQPAELEDSGVYFCASSPDWGSNTGELFFGEGSRLTVL.